Following are 2 T cell receptor beta chains from one sample sequenced in a study of blood T cell repertoires in COVID-19. The protocol was immunoSEQ multiplex PCR, while the TCRdb copy is restricted to in-frame clones and leaves out a portion. The sample lists 200,000 to 250,000 clones, approximately 85% seen once, with 0.85% to 1% in the top ten. Source material: peripheral blood. The receptors shown here come from a man between 40 and 49 years old with acute or convalescent COVID-19.

This chain joins TRBV6-5 and TRBJ1-6, with TRBD1 matching over 8 bases. The germline gives CDR1 MNHEY, CDR2 SVGAGI. After removal of 6 bases from V and 7 bases from J, the junction contained 8 bases not matched to a gene. There are 15 residues in the CDR3. The CDR3 region is CASRTGQGWNSPLHF. CDR3 coding DNA: TGTGCCAGCAGGACCGGACAGGGTTGGAATTCACCCCTCCACTTT.

On this clone itself: This sample also contains other DNA sequences that code for the same CDR3. This chain joins TRBV6-5 and TRBJ1-2; D ambiguous. Germline V gene lookup returns CDR1 MNHEY and CDR2 SVGAGI. With 3 bases removed from V and 5 bases from J, the gap between germline ends came to 7 bases. The CDR3 has 12 amino acids. The CDR3 DNA sequence: TGTGCCAGCAGTTATGCGGGATATGGCTACACCTTC. It is translated as CASSYAGYGYTF.